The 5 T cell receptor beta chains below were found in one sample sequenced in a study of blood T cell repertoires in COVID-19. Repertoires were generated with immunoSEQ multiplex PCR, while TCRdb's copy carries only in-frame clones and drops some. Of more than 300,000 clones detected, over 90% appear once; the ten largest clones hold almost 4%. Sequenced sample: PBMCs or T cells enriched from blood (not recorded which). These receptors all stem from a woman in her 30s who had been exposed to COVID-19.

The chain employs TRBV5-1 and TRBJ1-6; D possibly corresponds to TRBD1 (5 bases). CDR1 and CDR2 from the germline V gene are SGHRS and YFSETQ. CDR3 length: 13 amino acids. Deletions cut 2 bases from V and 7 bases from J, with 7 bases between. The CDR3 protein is CASSFTGNSPLHF. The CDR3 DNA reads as TGCGCCAGCAGCTTTACAGGAAATTCACCCCTCCACTTT.

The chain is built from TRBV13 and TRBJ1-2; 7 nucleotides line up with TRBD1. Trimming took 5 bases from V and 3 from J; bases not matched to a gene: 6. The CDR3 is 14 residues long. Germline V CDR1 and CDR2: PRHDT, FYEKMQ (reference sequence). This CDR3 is CASSLGQAHYGYTF. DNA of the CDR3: TGTGCCAGCAGCCTCGGACAGGCGCACTATGGCTACACCTTC. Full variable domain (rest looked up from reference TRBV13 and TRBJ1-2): AAGVIQSPRHLIKEKRETATLKCYPIPRHDTVYWYQQGPGQDPQFLISFYEKMQSDKGSIPDRFSAQQFSDYHSELNMSSLELGDSALYFCASSLGQAHYGYTFGSGTRLTVV.

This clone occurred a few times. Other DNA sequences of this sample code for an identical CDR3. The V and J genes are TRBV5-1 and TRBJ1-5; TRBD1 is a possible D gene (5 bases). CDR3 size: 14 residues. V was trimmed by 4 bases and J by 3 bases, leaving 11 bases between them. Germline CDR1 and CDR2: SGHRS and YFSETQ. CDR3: CASSPDSLNQPQHF. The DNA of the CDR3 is TGCGCCAGCAGCCCTGACAGCCTCAATCAGCCCCAGCATTTT.

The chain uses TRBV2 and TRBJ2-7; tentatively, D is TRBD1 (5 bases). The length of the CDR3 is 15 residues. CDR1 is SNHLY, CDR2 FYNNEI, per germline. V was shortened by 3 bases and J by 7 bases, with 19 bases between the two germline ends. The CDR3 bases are TGTGCCAGCAGTGACAGGGCCTACGTCGTGGGGGAGCAGTACTTC. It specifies CASSDRAYVVGEQYF.

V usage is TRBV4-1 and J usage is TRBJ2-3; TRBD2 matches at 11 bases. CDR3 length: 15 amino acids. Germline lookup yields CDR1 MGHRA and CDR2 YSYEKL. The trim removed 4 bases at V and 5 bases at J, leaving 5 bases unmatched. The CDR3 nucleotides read TGCGCCAGCAGCCTTAGCGGGGGGGCTGGAGATACGCAGTATTTT. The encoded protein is CASSLSGGAGDTQYF.